The 2 T cell receptor beta chains below all came from one sample that was sequenced in a study of regulatory T cells in long-lasting Graves disease. iRepertoire HTBI primers and Arm-PCR of CDR3 regions built TCR beta libraries. TCRdb recomputed calls from the multiplex PCR reads with MiXCR, one row per CDR3 protein. In the table there are over 300,000 distinct CDR3 sequences, 20% of which are singletons. The time point is: persistent/refractory GD, antithyroid drugs over 5 years with positive TRAb. The TCR library used RNA extracted from PBMCs. Sequencing was performed on peripheral blood mononuclear cells (PBMCs), taken when the disease was refractory, from a patient treated with antithyroid drugs. The receptors stem from a female donor with Graves disease.

This clonotype was seen ten or more times. The rearrangement links TRBV2 to TRBJ2-5; D gene unclear. Trimming removed 6 bases at V and 3 bases at J, with 14 bases between. The germline gives CDR1 SNHLY, CDR2 FYNNEI. The CDR3 has 14 residues. The CDR3, as DNA: TGTGCCAGCAGCCTCGAGACACCCAAAGAGACCCAGTACTTC. Translating it yields CASSLETPKETQYF.

This clonotype has ten or more counts. CDR3 coding DNA: TGTGCCAGCAGTGCGGTGGGAGAAAAACTGTTTTTT. Translation: CASSAVGEKLFF. This chain joins TRBV6-1 and TRBJ1-4; D not certain. The V gene's germline CDR1 is MNHNS and CDR2 SASEGT. The CDR3 runs 12 residues. The V end was cut by 4 bases, the J end by 8 bases, with 8 bases between.